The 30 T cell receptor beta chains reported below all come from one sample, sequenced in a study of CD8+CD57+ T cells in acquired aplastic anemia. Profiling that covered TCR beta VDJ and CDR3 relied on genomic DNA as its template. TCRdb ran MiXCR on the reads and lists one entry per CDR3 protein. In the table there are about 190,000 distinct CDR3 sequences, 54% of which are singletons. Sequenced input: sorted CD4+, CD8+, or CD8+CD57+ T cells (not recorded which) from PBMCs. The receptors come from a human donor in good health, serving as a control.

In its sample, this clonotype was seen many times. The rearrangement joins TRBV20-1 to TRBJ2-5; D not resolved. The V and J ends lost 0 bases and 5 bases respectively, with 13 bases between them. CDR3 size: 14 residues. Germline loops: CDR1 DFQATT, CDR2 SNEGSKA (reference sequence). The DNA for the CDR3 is TGCAGTGCTAGAGATAAGCTCCTCGGGGAGACCCAGTACTTC. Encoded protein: CSARDKLLGETQYF.

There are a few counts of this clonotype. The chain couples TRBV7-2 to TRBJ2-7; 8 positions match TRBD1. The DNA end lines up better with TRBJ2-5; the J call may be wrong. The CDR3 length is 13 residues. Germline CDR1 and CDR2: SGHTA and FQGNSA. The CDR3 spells CASSRTGQETQYF. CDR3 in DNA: TGTGCCAGCAGTAGGACAGGGCAAGAGACCCAGTACTTC.

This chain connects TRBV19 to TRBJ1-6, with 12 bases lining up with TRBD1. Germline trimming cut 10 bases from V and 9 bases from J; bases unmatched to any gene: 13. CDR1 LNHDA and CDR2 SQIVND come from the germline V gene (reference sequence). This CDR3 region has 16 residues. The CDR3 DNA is TGTGCCACCCCCTTTGCCCGGGACAGGGGGCCTTCACCCCTCCACTTT. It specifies CATPFARDRGPSPLHF.

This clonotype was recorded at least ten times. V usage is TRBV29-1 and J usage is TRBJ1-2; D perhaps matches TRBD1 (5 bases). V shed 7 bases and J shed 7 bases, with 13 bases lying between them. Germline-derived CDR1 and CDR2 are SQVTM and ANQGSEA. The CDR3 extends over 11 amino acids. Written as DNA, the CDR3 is TGCAGCGCCGGACATACCGGTGGCTACACCTTC. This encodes CSAGHTGGYTF.

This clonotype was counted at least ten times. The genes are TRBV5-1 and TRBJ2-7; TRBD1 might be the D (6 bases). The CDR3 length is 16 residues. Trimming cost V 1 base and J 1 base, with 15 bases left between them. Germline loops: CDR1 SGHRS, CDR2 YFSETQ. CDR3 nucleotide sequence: TGCGCCAGCAGCTTGACACAGGGTCTGTATTCCTACGAGCAGTACTTC. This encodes CASSLTQGLYSYEQYF.

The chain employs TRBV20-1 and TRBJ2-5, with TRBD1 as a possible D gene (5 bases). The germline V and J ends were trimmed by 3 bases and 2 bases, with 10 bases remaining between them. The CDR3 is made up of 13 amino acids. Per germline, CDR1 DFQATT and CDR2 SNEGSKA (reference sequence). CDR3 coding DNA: TGCAGTGCTAGGGGCAGGGATCAAGAGACCCAGTACTTC. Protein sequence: CSARGRDQETQYF.

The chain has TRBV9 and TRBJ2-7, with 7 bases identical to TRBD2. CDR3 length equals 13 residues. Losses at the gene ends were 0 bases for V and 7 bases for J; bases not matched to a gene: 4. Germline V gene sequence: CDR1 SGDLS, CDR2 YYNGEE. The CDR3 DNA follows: TGTGCCAGCAGCGTAGGCTGGGGAGGGGAGCAGTACTTC. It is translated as CASSVGWGGEQYF.

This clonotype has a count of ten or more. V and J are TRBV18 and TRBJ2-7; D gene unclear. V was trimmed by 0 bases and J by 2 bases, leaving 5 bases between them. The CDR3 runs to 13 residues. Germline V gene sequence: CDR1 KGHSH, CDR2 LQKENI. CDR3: CASSPPNPYEQYF. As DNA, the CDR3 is TGTGCCAGCTCACCACCGAACCCCTACGAGCAGTACTTC.

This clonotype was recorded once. The CDR3 bases are TGTGCCAGTAGTTCCCAGAACACTGAAGCTTTCTTT. Its translation: CASSSQNTEAFF. V is TRBV19 and J is TRBJ1-1; D is uncertain. Germline V gene lookup returns CDR1 LNHDA and CDR2 SQIVND (reference sequence). CDR3 length: 12 amino acids. With 5 bases removed from V and 1 base from J, the gap between germline ends came to 5 bases.

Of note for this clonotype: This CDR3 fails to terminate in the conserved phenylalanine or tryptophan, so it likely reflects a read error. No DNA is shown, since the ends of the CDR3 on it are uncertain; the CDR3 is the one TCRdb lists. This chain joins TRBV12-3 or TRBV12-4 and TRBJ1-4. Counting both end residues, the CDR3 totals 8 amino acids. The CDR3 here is CASSRRGL.

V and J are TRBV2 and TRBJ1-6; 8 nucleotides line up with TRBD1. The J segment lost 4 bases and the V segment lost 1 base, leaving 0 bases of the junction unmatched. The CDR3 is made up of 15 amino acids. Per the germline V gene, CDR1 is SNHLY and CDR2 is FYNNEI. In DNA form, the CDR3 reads TGTGCCAGCAGTGAAGGGACAGGGTATAATTCACCCCTCCACTTT. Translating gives CASSEGTGYNSPLHF.

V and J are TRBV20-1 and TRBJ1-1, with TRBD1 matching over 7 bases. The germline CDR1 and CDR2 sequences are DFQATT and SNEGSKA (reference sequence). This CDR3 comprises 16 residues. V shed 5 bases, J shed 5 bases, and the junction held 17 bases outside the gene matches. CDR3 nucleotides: TGCAGTGCTCCTAGCAAAGGGGGCGGCGTGTGGACTGAAGCTTTCTTT. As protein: CSAPSKGGGVWTEAFF.

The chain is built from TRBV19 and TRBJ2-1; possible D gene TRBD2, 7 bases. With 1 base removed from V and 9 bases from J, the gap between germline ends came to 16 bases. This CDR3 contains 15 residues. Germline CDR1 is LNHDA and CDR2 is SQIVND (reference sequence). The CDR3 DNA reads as TGTGCCAGTAGTATAGCCCGAGGGGGGGCGGGTGAGCAGTTCTTC. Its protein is CASSIARGGAGEQFF.

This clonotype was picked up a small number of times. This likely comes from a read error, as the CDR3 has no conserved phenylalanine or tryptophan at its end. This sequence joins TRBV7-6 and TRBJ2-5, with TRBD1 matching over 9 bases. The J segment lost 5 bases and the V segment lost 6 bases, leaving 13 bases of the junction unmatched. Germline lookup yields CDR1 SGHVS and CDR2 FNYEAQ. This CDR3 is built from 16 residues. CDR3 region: CASRQLRDRDLETQYI. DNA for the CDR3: TGTGCCAGCAGACAACTCCGGGACAGGGATTTGGAGACCCAGTACATC.

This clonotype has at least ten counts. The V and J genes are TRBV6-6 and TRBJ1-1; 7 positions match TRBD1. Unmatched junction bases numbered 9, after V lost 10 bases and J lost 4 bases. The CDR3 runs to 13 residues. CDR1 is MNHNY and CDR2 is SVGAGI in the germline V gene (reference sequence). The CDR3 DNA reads TGTGCCAACAGGATGACAGGGCCCACTGAAGCTTTCTTT. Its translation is CANRMTGPTEAFF.

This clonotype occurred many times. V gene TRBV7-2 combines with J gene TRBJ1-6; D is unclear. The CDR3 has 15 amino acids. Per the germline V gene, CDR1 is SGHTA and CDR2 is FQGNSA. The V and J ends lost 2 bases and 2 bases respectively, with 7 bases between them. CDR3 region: CASSLLGPYNSPLHF. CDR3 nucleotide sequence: TGTGCCAGCAGCTTACTTGGTCCCTATAATTCACCCCTCCACTTT.

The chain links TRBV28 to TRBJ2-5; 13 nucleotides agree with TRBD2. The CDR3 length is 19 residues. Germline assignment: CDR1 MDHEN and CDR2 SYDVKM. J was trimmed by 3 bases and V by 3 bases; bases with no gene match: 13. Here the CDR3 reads CASSFLAAQTSGGKETQYF. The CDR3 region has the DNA TGTGCCAGCAGTTTCCTAGCCGCCCAGACTAGCGGGGGGAAAGAGACCCAGTACTTC.

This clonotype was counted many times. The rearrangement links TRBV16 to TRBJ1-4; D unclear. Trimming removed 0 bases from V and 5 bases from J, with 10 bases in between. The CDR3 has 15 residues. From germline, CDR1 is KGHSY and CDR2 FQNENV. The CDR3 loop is CASSQSQKSNEKLFF. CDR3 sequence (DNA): TGTGCCAGCAGCCAATCACAGAAATCCAATGAAAAACTGTTTTTT.

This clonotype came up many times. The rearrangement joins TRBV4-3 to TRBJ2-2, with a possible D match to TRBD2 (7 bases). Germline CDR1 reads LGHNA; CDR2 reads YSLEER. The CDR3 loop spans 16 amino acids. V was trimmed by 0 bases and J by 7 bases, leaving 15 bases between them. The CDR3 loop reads CASSQDFGGGGGELFF. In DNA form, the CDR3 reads TGCGCCAGCAGCCAAGATTTTGGGGGGGGCGGCGGGGAGCTGTTTTTT.

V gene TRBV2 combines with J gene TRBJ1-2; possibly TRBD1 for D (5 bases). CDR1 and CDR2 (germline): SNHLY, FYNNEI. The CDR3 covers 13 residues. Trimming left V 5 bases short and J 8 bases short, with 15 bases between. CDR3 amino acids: CASSLRPEGGYTF. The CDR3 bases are TGTGCCAGCAGTCTTAGGCCGGAGGGGGGCTACACCTTC.

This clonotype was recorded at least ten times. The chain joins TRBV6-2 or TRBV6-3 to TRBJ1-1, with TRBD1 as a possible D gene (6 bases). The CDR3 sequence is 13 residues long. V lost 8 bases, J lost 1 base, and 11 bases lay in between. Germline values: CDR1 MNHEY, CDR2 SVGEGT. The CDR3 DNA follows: TGTGCCAGCTATGGCAGGGGGAACACTGAAGCTTTCTTT. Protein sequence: CASYGRGNTEAFF.

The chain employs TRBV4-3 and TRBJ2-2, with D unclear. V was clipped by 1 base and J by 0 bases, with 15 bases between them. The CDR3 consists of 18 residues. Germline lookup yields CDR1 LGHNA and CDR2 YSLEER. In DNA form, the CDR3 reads TGCGCCAGCAGCCAAGGAGTGGCAGCTATTCCGAACACCGGGGAGCTGTTTTTT. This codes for CASSQGVAAIPNTGELFF.

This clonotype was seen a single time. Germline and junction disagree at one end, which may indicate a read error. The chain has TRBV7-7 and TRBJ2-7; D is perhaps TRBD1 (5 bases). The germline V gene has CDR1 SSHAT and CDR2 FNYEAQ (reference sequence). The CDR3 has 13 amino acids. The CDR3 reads CASSLSQDYEQYF. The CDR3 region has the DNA TGTGCTAGCAGCTTATCACAGGACTACGAGCAGTACTTC. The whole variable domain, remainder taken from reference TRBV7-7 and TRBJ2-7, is GAGVSQSPRYKVTKRGQDVTLRCDPISSHATLYWYQQALGQGPEFLTYFNYEAQPDKSGLPSDRFSAERPEGSISTLTIQRTEQRDSAMYRCASSLSQDYEQYFGPGTRLTVT.

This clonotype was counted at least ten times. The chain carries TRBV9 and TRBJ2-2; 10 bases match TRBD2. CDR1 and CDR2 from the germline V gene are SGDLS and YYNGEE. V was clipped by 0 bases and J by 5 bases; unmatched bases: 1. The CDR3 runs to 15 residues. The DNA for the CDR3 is TGTGCCAGCAGCGTAGAGCGGGGGGGTACCGGGGAGCTGTTTTTT. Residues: CASSVERGGTGELFF.

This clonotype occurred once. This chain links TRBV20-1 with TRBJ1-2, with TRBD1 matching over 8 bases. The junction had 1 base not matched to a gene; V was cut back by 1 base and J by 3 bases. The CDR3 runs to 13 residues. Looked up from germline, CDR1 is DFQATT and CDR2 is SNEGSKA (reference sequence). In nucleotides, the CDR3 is TGCAGTGCTAGAGTACAGGGGGACTATGGCTACACCTTC. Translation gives CSARVQGDYGYTF.

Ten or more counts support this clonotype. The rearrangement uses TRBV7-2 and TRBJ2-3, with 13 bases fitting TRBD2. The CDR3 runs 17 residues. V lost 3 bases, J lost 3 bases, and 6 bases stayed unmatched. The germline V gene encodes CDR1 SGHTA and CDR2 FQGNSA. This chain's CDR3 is CASSFRLAGGVTDTQYF. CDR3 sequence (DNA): TGTGCCAGCAGCTTCCGACTAGCGGGGGGAGTTACAGATACGCAGTATTTT.

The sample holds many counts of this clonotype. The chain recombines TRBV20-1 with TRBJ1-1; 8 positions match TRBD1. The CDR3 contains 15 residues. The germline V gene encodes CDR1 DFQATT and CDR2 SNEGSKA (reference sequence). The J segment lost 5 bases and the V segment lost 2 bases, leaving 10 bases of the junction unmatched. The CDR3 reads CSARRPGQGRTEAFF. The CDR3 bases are TGCAGTGCTAGACGACCAGGACAGGGTAGGACTGAAGCTTTCTTT.

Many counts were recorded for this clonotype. Here the CDR3 DNA reads TGTGCCAGCAGCTTTCAACCTCCAGCGGACTGGGGTAGTGGTGGCTACACCTTC. Protein sequence: CASSFQPPADWGSGGYTF. The chain couples TRBV7-3 to TRBJ1-2; D is uncertain. Germline V gene lookup returns CDR1 SGHTA and CDR2 FQGTGA. The CDR3 is 18 amino acids. Trimming shortened V by 3 bases and J by 7 bases, and 27 bases separated the two germline ends.

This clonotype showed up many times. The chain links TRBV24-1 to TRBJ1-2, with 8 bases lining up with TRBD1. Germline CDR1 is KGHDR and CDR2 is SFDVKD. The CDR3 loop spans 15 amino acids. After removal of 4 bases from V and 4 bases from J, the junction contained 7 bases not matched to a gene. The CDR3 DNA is TGTGCCACCAGTGAACGGCAAGGACAGGGCTATGGCTACACCTTC. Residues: CATSERQGQGYGYTF.

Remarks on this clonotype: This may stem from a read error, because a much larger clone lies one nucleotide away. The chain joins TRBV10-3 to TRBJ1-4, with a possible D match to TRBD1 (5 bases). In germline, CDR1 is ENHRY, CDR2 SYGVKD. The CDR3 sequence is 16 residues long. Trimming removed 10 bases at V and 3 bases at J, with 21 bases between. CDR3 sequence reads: CASGPGGASSNEKLFF. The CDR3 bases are TGTGCCAGCGGTCCGGGAGGGGCCTCCTCTAATGAAAAACTGTTTTTT.